This T cell receptor beta chain comes out of a study of blood T cell repertoires in COVID-19. In the study overall: The samples span acute and convalescent COVID-19 from the United States, Italy and Spain. Sources were T cells, B-cell-depleted T cells, or PBMCs; the material itself was cDNA or gDNA.

Per the germline V gene, CDR1 is MNHEY and CDR2 is SMNVEV (reference sequence). This CDR3 has 16 residues. The V and J ends lost 4 bases and 5 bases, in that order; junction bases with no gene match: 10. Recruits, aged roughly 18 to 100 years, lived in 24 US areas. Produced via immunoSEQ multiplex PCR; TCRdb's table is partial and in-frame only. There are about 150,000 clones in the sample; around 86% occur only once, and less than 4.5% lies in the top ten. The sequencing input was PBMCs or T cells enriched from blood (not recorded which). This chain connects TRBV27 to TRBJ2-5; TRBD2 matches 10 bases. This TCR was sampled from a man aged 45-65 years who had recovered from COVID-19. CDR3 loop: CASSSNELAGWETQYF. CDR3 in DNA: TGTGCCAGCAGTTCCAATGAACTAGCGGGATGGGAGACCCAGTACTTC.